This TCR beta chain appears in the sequencing data of a study of cytomegalovirus exposure and HLA in healthy donors. This CDR3 spans 17 amino acids. J lost 3 bases, V lost 0 bases, and 7 bases had no gene match. Germline CDR1 is LGHNA and CDR2 is YNFKEQ. Study conclusions and caveats: The CMV antigen specificity of a few CMV-associated chains was confirmed through in vitro analysis. A later analysis linked roughly 17,000 TCR beta sequences to HLA alleles at 0.05 false discovery rate.

Worth noting for this clone: Its matching antigen is unknown.

Primers for the PCR totalled 60 Vbeta and 13 Jbeta. Some clones are missing from TCRdb's copy, which holds only in-frame ones; the method was immunoSEQ multiplex PCR. The sample yields about 150,000 clones, roughly 80% seen once. The TCR sequence derives from a man aged 40-50 years in good health and CMV-seropositive. This sequence joins TRBV4-2 and TRBJ2-1; TRBD2 matches at 8 bases. The sample comprised PBMCs. DNA of the CDR3: TGTGCCAGCAGCCAAGATCCCGCTAGCGGGTACTACAATGAGCAGTTCTTC. Translation gives CASSQDPASGYYNEQFF.